These 21 T cell receptor beta chains were sequenced from one sample in a study of shared clonotypes between healthy human individuals (dated by TCRdb to about 2020). To prepare the library, the immunoSEQ multiplex PCR assay was applied. TCRdb stores this immuneACCESS table with in-frame sequences only. Part of the clones is absent; in the studies checked, under half of the shortfall reflects unresolved V genes, and no reason is known for the rest. The sample table shows about 2.2 million clones, and about 92% are seen once. About 1.8% of the sample is taken by the ten largest. CD8 naive samples were obtained by positive selection for CCR7 among CD45RO-negative cells, yielding a CD45RA+CCR7+ population from which TemRA cells were excluded. The sequencing input was naive CD8+ T cells from PBMCs. The meaning of the sample's cell subset or site label: CD45RA+CCR7+. The receptors shown here come from a man between 18 and 29 years old in good health. Some clones in this sample may be carry-over from other donors' samples.

The chain recombines TRBV7-9 with TRBJ2-5; D ambiguous. The V gene's germline CDR1 is SEHNR and CDR2 FQNEAQ (reference sequence). Trimming cost V 5 bases and J 3 bases, with 19 bases left between them. This CDR3 has 16 amino acids. The CDR3 DNA reads TGTGCCAGCAGCGTAACCCGGGCCCCGAACGAAGAGACCCAGTACTTC. Its translation: CASSVTRAPNEETQYF.

The genes are TRBV29-1 and TRBJ2-7; D is perhaps TRBD2 (5 bases). The germline V gene encodes CDR1 SQVTM and CDR2 ANQGSEA. This CDR3 is built from 14 residues. V shed 5 bases and J shed 2 bases, with 16 bases lying between them. The CDR3 loop reads CSVRGGRKTYEQYF. In DNA form, the CDR3 reads TGCAGCGTTCGAGGAGGACGGAAAACCTACGAGCAGTACTTC.

This chain joins TRBV7-9 and TRBJ2-7; D may be TRBD1 or TRBD2 (5 bases each). The CDR3 runs to 15 residues. The V gene's germline CDR1 is SEHNR and CDR2 FQNEAQ (reference sequence). Trimming cost V 4 bases and J 6 bases, with 19 bases left between them. CDR3 sequence (DNA): TGTGCCAGCAGCTCCCTCGGGACCCCGGGGCTCGAGCAGTACTTC. This sequence encodes CASSSLGTPGLEQYF.

V is TRBV28 and J is TRBJ2-5, with 9 positions matching TRBD1. Trimming cost V 4 bases and J 3 bases; bases outside gene matches: 3. Germline CDR1 is MDHEN and CDR2 is SYDVKM. The CDR3 totals 14 residues. CDR3 DNA sequence: TGTGCCAGCAGTTACCGGACAGGGGAAGAGACCCAGTACTTC. Translating gives CASSYRTGEETQYF.

As concerns this clone: Other DNA sequences of this sample code for an identical CDR3. This chain links TRBV5-4 with TRBJ2-7, with 7 positions matching TRBD2. The V segment lost 2 bases and the J segment 5 bases; nucleotides outside the gene matches: 1. Germline CDR1 SGHNT, CDR2 YYREEE (reference sequence). CDR3 length: 12 residues. For the CDR3, the DNA is TGTGCCAGCAGCTTTGGGGGGGACGAGCAGTACTTC. Translation: CASSFGGDEQYF.

This clone appeared once. The chain has TRBV28 and TRBJ2-1, with 9 bases matching TRBD2. CDR3 length: 15 amino acids. After removal of 6 bases from V and 3 bases from J, the junction contained 6 bases not matched to a gene. Per the germline V gene, CDR1 is MDHEN and CDR2 is SYDVKM. Written as DNA, the CDR3 is TGTGCCAGCAGGTTAGCGGGAGTTGGCTACAATGAGCAGTTCTTC. This gives the protein CASRLAGVGYNEQFF.

The V and J genes are TRBV25-1 and TRBJ2-7, with a weak D call TRBD1 (5 bases). This CDR3 contains 14 residues. The germline gives CDR1 MGHDK, CDR2 SYGVNS. The V and J ends lost 3 bases and 6 bases respectively, with 15 bases between them. The CDR3 DNA follows: TGTGCCAGCAGTGAGGTCAGGGAAGGCGTCGAGCAGTACTTC. It translates to CASSEVREGVEQYF.

This clone was counted only a few times. This rearrangement joins TRBV28 to TRBJ1-1; D perhaps matches TRBD1 (5 bases). CDR3 length equals 14 residues. V was clipped by 6 bases and J by 4 bases, with 15 bases between them. Germline assignment: CDR1 MDHEN and CDR2 SYDVKM. In nucleotides, the CDR3 is TGTGCCAGCAGGCACAGACCAGGGATCACTGAAGCTTTCTTT. The encoded protein is CASRHRPGITEAFF.

The chain combines TRBV11-2 with TRBJ2-7; maybe TRBD1 (6 bases). Germline V gene lookup returns CDR1 SGHAT and CDR2 FQNNGV. Between the trimmed V and J ends, which lost 3 bases and 4 bases, there was a span of 13 bases. The CDR3 runs 14 residues. The CDR3 nucleotides read TGTGCCAGCAGCTTCGACGGGACACTTTACGAGCAGTACTTC. Amino acids: CASSFDGTLYEQYF.

Turning to this clone: Other DNA sequences in the sample encode the same CDR3. This chain connects TRBV27 to TRBJ2-3; weak D call: TRBD2 (5 bases). V was clipped by 3 bases and J by 0 bases, with 10 bases between them. Germline V gene lookup returns CDR1 MNHEY and CDR2 SMNVEV (reference sequence). The CDR3 length is 15 residues. This CDR3 is CASSFSRGSTDTQYF. In nucleotides, the CDR3 is TGTGCCAGCAGTTTTTCACGGGGAAGCACAGATACGCAGTATTTT.

In DNA form, the CDR3 reads TGTGCCAGCACTGACCCAGGGGGCAATCAGCCCCAGCATTTT. Translating gives CASTDPGGNQPQHF. The chain employs TRBV6-6 and TRBJ1-5; possibly TRBD1 for D (6 bases). Germline CDR1 reads MNHNY; CDR2 reads SVGAGI (reference sequence). The ends were cut back, 7 bases at V and 2 bases at J, with 12 bases in the middle. CDR3 size: 14 residues.

This clone has a handful of counts. CDR3 protein: CASSLDRNLYLAGVYEQYF. The CDR3 DNA reads as TGTGCCAGCAGCTTAGATCGGAATCTTTACCTAGCGGGAGTCTACGAGCAGTACTTC. The chain combines TRBV11-2 with TRBJ2-7; 10 nucleotides agree with TRBD2. Germline CDR1 and CDR2: SGHAT and FQNNGV. This CDR3 is built from 19 residues. J gave up 3 bases and V 0 bases, and 14 bases lay outside the gene matches.

The chain combines TRBV2 with TRBJ2-7; 8 bases match TRBD1. Germline V gene lookup returns CDR1 SNHLY and CDR2 FYNNEI. The CDR3 covers 15 residues. Unmatched junction bases numbered 10, after V lost 6 bases and J lost 3 bases. CDR3 nucleotides: TGTGCCAGCAGGCCCCAGGGGGCTATTCACTACGAGCAGTACTTC. Translation: CASRPQGAIHYEQYF.

This chain uses TRBV27 with TRBJ1-1, with D tentatively TRBD1 (6 bases). Germline V gene sequence: CDR1 MNHEY, CDR2 SMNVEV (reference sequence). The ends were cut back, 0 bases at V and 4 bases at J, with 9 bases in the middle. CDR3 size: 14 residues. DNA for the CDR3: TGTGCCAGCAGTTTATCTACAGGGTCCACTGAAGCTTTCTTT. As protein: CASSLSTGSTEAFF.

The chain recombines TRBV27 with TRBJ2-7; a possible D gene is TRBD1 (6 bases). This CDR3 has 14 residues. V lost 5 bases and J 0 bases, leaving 11 bases between the germline ends. Germline V gene lookup returns CDR1 MNHEY and CDR2 SMNVEV (reference sequence). CDR3 sequence reads: CASSAWDNSYEQYF. In nucleotides, the CDR3 is TGTGCCAGCAGTGCCTGGGACAACTCCTACGAGCAGTACTTC.

The table lists this clone with a count of one. V gene TRBV4-1 combines with J gene TRBJ2-7; D uncertain. The CDR3 is 14 amino acids. Germline V CDR1 and CDR2: MGHRA, YSYEKL. V was clipped by 0 bases and J by 0 bases, with 6 bases between them. The CDR3 nucleotides are TGCGCCAGCAGCCAAGACTGGAGCTCCTACGAGCAGTACTTC. Its translation is CASSQDWSSYEQYF.

The chain carries TRBV27 and TRBJ2-7; 7 nucleotides agree with TRBD2. J gave up 6 bases and V 7 bases, and 15 bases lay outside the gene matches. CDR1 and CDR2 from the germline V gene are MNHEY and SMNVEV (reference sequence). The CDR3 has 15 residues. Here the CDR3 reads CASTRAGNIPGEQYF. Written as DNA, the CDR3 is TGTGCCAGCACAAGAGCGGGGAACATACCGGGCGAGCAGTACTTC.

The chain combines TRBV27 with TRBJ2-1, with 9 bases that match TRBD2. From germline, CDR1 is MNHEY and CDR2 SMNVEV (reference sequence). V trimming: 6 bases; J trimming: 3 bases; junction bases outside the gene matches: 9. CDR3 length: 16 amino acids. This CDR3 reads CASSPSLAGFYNEQFF. CDR3 coding DNA: TGTGCCAGCAGCCCCAGCCTAGCGGGATTCTACAATGAGCAGTTCTTC.

The chain carries TRBV5-1 and TRBJ2-7; 9 positions match TRBD1. In germline, CDR1 is SGHRS, CDR2 YFSETQ. The ends lost 3 bases at V and 0 bases at J; junction bases unmatched: 7. The CDR3 totals 16 residues. The CDR3 DNA sequence: TGCGCCAGCAGCTCCTCAGGACAGGGGCCCTCCTACGAGCAGTACTTC. Its translation: CASSSSGQGPSYEQYF.

This clone was recorded only once. V usage is TRBV21-1 and J usage is TRBJ2-7; TRBD1, the D gene given by the table, was not confirmed from the DNA. TRBV21-1 is a pseudogene locus. The CDR3 sequence is 15 residues long. DNA of the CDR3: TGTGCCAGCAGCAAAGAGAAAGGGGGCGTATACGAGCAGTACTTC. This encodes CASSKEKGGVYEQYF.

The chain links TRBV2 to TRBJ1-1, with 8 bases aligning to TRBD1. The CDR3 spans 14 residues. CDR1 is SNHLY, CDR2 FYNNEI, per germline. After removal of 6 bases from V and 5 bases from J, the junction contained 8 bases not matched to a gene. The DNA for the CDR3 is TGTGCCAGCAGGACAGGGGACTGGGGGACTGAAGCTTTCTTT. This gives the protein CASRTGDWGTEAFF.